This passage covers 19 T cell receptor beta chains from one sample sequenced in a study of OX40 agonist ivuxolimab in advanced cancers. This table comes from immunoSEQ multiplex PCR, and its TCRdb copy is limited to in-frame clones, with some not included. The sample holds 65,000 to 75,000 clones, 87% seen once. The input for sequencing was CD4+ or CD8+ T cells sorted from blood, taken in a trial of the OX40 agonist ivuxolimab. These receptors were collected from an adult with an advanced solid tumor such as melanoma, head and neck, liver or kidney cancer.

The chain joins TRBV11-2 to TRBJ1-4, with D maybe TRBD1 (6 bases). The CDR3 loop spans 14 amino acids. CDR1 is SGHAT and CDR2 is FQNNGV in the germline V gene. With 8 bases removed from V and 8 bases from J, the gap between germline ends came to 18 bases. Written as DNA, the CDR3 is TGTGCCAGCGCCGACAGGCCGATAGGAGAAAAACTGTTTTTT. Amino acids: CASADRPIGEKLFF.

The rearrangement joins TRBV19 to TRBJ1-6; D perhaps matches TRBD1 (5 bases). CDR1 is LNHDA and CDR2 is SQIVND in the germline V gene (reference sequence). The CDR3 covers 16 residues. V gave up 3 bases and J gave up 7 bases, with 16 bases separating them. Here the CDR3 reads CASSMGDYGLNSPLHF. As DNA, the CDR3 is TGTGCCAGTAGTATGGGGGACTACGGCTTGAATTCACCCCTCCACTTT.

The J gene is TRBJ2-1, the V gene TRBV2; 8 bases are a match to TRBD2. V trimming: 8 bases; J trimming: 8 bases; junction bases outside the gene matches: 17. CDR3 length equals 16 residues. CDR1 SNHLY and CDR2 FYNNEI come from the germline V gene. CDR3 sequence: CASQVGGNGTRDEQFF. In DNA form, the CDR3 reads TGTGCCAGCCAAGTAGGAGGGAACGGGACTAGAGATGAGCAGTTCTTC.

The gene calls are TRBV4-1 and TRBJ1-4; D gene ambiguous. CDR1 and CDR2 (germline): MGHRA, YSYEKL. This CDR3 region has 15 residues. The V end lost 0 bases, the J end lost 0 bases, and 5 bases lay between the germline ends. Written as DNA, the CDR3 is TGCGCCAGCAGCCAAGAATGGGCAACTAATGAAAAACTGTTTTTT. Translating it yields CASSQEWATNEKLFF.

The rearrangement uses TRBV2 and TRBJ2-5; D gene uncertain. Per the germline V gene, CDR1 is SNHLY and CDR2 is FYNNEI. Trimming stripped 3 bases from V and 3 bases from J, with 11 bases between. The length of the CDR3 is 14 residues. The CDR3 sequence: CASSDLVAEETQYF. The DNA of the CDR3 is TGTGCCAGCAGTGATTTAGTGGCTGAAGAGACCCAGTACTTC. Looking up the rest from reference TRBV2 and TRBJ2-5 gives the full variable domain: EPEVTQTPSHQVTQMGQEVILRCVPISNHLYFYWYRQILGQKVEFLVSFYNNEISEKSEIFDDQFSVERPDGSNFTLKIRSTKLEDSAMYFCASSDLVAEETQYFGPGTRLLVL.

The genes are TRBV19 and TRBJ2-7, with D possibly TRBD2 on 6 matching bases. Germline V gene sequence: CDR1 LNHDA, CDR2 SQIVND (reference sequence). Trimming took off 5 bases at V and 6 bases at J, with 14 bases between the two ends. This CDR3 has 13 residues. The CDR3 DNA reads TGTGCCAGTAGTGCGGGACCGACTCCCGAGCAGTACTTC. It translates to CASSAGPTPEQYF.

The chain carries TRBV19 and TRBJ2-1, with a possible D match to TRBD1 (6 bases). Trimming removed 6 bases from V and 6 bases from J, with 18 bases in between. The germline V gene has CDR1 LNHDA and CDR2 SQIVND (reference sequence). This CDR3 region has 15 residues. CDR3 sequence reads: CASSRTGLLGNEQFF. CDR3 bases: TGTGCCAGTAGCCGCACAGGGTTACTCGGCAATGAGCAGTTCTTC.

The chain recombines TRBV28 with TRBJ1-5; no clear D. V lost 2 bases to trimming and J lost 11 bases, with 16 bases between them. Germline CDR1 is MDHEN and CDR2 is SYDVKM. This CDR3 is built from 14 residues. CDR3 residues: CASSLERRAMAQHF. The CDR3 bases are TGTGCCAGCAGTTTAGAGAGGAGGGCGATGGCCCAGCATTTT.

The chain couples TRBV5-1 to TRBJ1-2; D is ambiguous. V lost 0 bases, J lost 0 bases, and 6 bases lay in between. This CDR3 has 14 amino acids. CDR1 SGHRS and CDR2 YFSETQ come from the germline V gene. CDR3 region: CASSLAYSNYGYTF. CDR3 coding DNA: TGCGCCAGCAGCTTGGCCTACTCTAACTATGGCTACACCTTC.

The chain employs TRBV18 and TRBJ1-3; D not resolved. The germline V and J ends were trimmed by 3 bases and 0 bases, with 9 bases remaining between them. CDR1 and CDR2 (germline): KGHSH, LQKENI. The length of the CDR3 is 15 residues. The CDR3: CASSPLVDSGNTIYF. The CDR3 DNA reads TGTGCCAGCTCACCGCTGGTAGACTCTGGAAACACCATATATTTT.

The chain links TRBV2 to TRBJ2-5; no reliable D call. Germline V CDR1 and CDR2: SNHLY, FYNNEI. Trimming shortened V by 5 bases and J by 4 bases, and 20 bases separated the two germline ends. This CDR3 has 16 amino acids. CDR3 nucleotide sequence: TGTGCCAGCAGTTCGGACCCCGGACGGTTCTTAGAGACCCAGTACTTC. This translates into CASSSDPGRFLETQYF.

This chain links TRBV18 with TRBJ1-2; 12 bases align to TRBD1. V gave up 3 bases and J gave up 6 bases; unmatched junction bases: 11. Germline loops: CDR1 KGHSH, CDR2 LQKENI. The CDR3 totals 17 residues. The chain's CDR3 is CASSPGDRGLLGHGYTF. CDR3 nucleotide sequence: TGTGCCAGCTCACCGGGGGACAGGGGGCTTTTGGGACATGGCTACACCTTC.

The V gene is TRBV27, the J gene TRBJ2-3, with 11 bases identical to TRBD2. This CDR3 has 17 residues. Germline V gene sequence: CDR1 MNHEY, CDR2 SMNVEV (reference sequence). With 2 bases clipped from V and 6 bases from J, the junction kept 10 bases outside the gene matches. The CDR3 bases are TGTGCCAGCAGTTTAAGGATGGCTAGCGGGAGGCCCGATACGCAGTATTTT. Its protein product is CASSLRMASGRPDTQYF.

This clone was counted a few times. The gene calls are TRBV29-1 and TRBJ1-5, with D possibly TRBD1 on 5 matching bases. The V end was cut by 6 bases, the J end by 4 bases, with 13 bases between. The CDR3 loop spans 13 amino acids. The V gene's germline CDR1 is SQVTM and CDR2 ANQGSEA. The CDR3 reads CSVIQGWNQPQHF. In DNA, the CDR3 is TGCAGCGTGATCCAGGGTTGGAATCAGCCCCAGCATTTT.

The V gene is TRBV27, the J gene TRBJ2-7; TRBD2 matches 7 bases. The length of the CDR3 is 14 residues. The trim removed 2 bases at V and 2 bases at J, leaving 3 bases unmatched. CDR1 MNHEY and CDR2 SMNVEV come from the germline V gene (reference sequence). The CDR3 is CASSLTSVPYEQYF. Written as DNA, the CDR3 is TGTGCCAGCAGTTTAACTAGCGTTCCCTACGAGCAGTACTTC.

This sequence joins TRBV29-1 and TRBJ1-2; maybe TRBD1 (6 bases). The CDR3 is 14 residues long. V lost 7 bases to trimming and J lost 9 bases, with 24 bases between them. The germline gives CDR1 SQVTM, CDR2 ANQGSEA. The chain's CDR3 is CSGTTGTHVSSYTF. The DNA of the CDR3 is TGCAGCGGGACGACCGGGACACATGTAAGCAGCTACACCTTC.

J is TRBJ2-7 and V is TRBV4-2, with unresolved D. Germline V lookup: CDR1 LGHNA, CDR2 YNFKEQ. CDR3 length: 13 amino acids. V lost 1 base and J lost 3, with 7 bases in between. The chain's CDR3 is CASSQAELYEQYF. In DNA, the CDR3 is TGTGCCAGCAGCCAAGCAGAGCTCTACGAGCAGTACTTC.

This chain uses TRBV7-2 with TRBJ2-1; the D is unclear. This CDR3 is 14 amino acids long. Trimming cost V 0 bases and J 6 bases, with 9 bases left between them. From germline, CDR1 is SGHTA and CDR2 FQGNSA. DNA for the CDR3: TGTGCCAGCAGCTTAGCTCCGACGGGCAATGAGCAGTTCTTC. Translating gives CASSLAPTGNEQFF.

The V and J genes are TRBV18 and TRBJ1-1; D might be TRBD1 (6 bases). Trimming took 1 base from V and 8 from J, leaving 11 bases between them. The CDR3 loop spans 13 amino acids. Per germline, CDR1 KGHSH and CDR2 LQKENI. CDR3 protein: CASSPLGGEEAFF. Here the CDR3 DNA reads TGTGCCAGCTCACCACTAGGGGGAGAAGAAGCTTTCTTT.